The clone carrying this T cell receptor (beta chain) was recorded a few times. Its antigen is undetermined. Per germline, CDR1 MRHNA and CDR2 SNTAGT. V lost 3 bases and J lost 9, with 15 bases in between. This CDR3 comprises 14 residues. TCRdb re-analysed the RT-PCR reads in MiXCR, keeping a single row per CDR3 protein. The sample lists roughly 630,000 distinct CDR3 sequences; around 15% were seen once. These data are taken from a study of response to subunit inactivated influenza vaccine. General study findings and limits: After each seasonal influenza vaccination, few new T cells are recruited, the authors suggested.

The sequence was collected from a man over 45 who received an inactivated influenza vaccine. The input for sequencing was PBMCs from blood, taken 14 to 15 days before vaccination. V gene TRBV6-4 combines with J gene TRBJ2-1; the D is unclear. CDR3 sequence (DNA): TGTGCCAGCAGTGATGGTGGGCCCTGGGGTGAGCAGTTCTTC. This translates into CASSDGGPWGEQFF.